A selection of T cell receptor beta chains follows, all from one sample in a study of blood T cells in healthy people across ages. TCRdb processed the 5' RACE reads anew with MiXCR; each CDR3 protein has one entry. Among some 1.8 million distinct CDR3 sequences, about two fifths were seen once, and the ten largest hold under 25%. Source material: blood. These receptors came from a human donor in good health. CDR3s include the opening cysteine and the closing phenylalanine or tryptophan. D genes are given only for firm matches. The size field is filled for only some rows; it gives once, few, many or a size class.

size	V	J	D	DNA	CDR3
few	TRBV27	TRBJ2-2	TRBD1	TGTGCCAGCACACCTTACAGGGGAACCGGGGAGCTGTTTTTT	CASTPYRGTGELFF
few	TRBV7-9	TRBJ1-2	NA	TGTGCCAGCAGCTTAAGGGCCTTACGGGATGGCTACACCTTC	CASSLRALRDGYTF
NA	TRBV12-3/TRBV12-4	TRBJ1-4	NA	TGTGCCAGCAGCCTCGGCAGGACGGTTTGGGAAAAACTGTTTTTT	CASSLGRTVWEKLFF
few	TRBV28	TRBJ2-4	NA	TGTGCCAGCAGTCGATGGGGGGCCAAAAACATTCAGTACTTC	CASSRWGAKNIQYF
NA	TRBV11-2	TRBJ1-2	NA	TGTGCCAGCAGCCCCATCCGAAACTTCTATGGCTACACCTTC	CASSPIRNFYGYTF
few	TRBV6-2/TRBV6-3	TRBJ1-2	NA	TGTGCCAGCAGTTACGGGCCCTCGGACTTTAACTATGGCTACACCTTC	CASSYGPSDFNYGYTF
NA	TRBV12-3/TRBV12-4	TRBJ2-5	TRBD1	TGTGCCAGCACTCTCGGACAGGATCGATATGGGACCCAGTACTTC	CASTLGQDRYGTQYF
NA	TRBV28	TRBJ1-6	TRBD1	TGTGCCAGCAGTTACCATCCGGGACAGCGAAGTTCACCCCTCCACTTT	CASSYHPGQRSSPLHF
NA	TRBV11-3	TRBJ2-1	TRBD1	TGTGCCAGCAGCCACTGGACAGGGACTAATGAGCAGTTCTTC	CASSHWTGTNEQFF
NA	TRBV20-1	TRBJ1-4	NA	TGCAGTGCTAGAGGCCCGAGGGTTCCCCGTAATGACCTGTTTTTT	CSARGPRVPRNDLFF
few	TRBV4-3	TRBJ1-2	NA	TGCGCCAGCAGCCAAGGGCTCGCTCGGGGGCGGGAGGACTATGGCTACACCTTC	CASSQGLARGREDYGYTF
NA	TRBV15	TRBJ2-1	NA	TGTGCCACCAGCAGTAGCCGGGTCTACAATGAGCAGTTCTTC	CATSSSRVYNEQFF
NA	TRBV6-1	TRBJ2-3	TRBD2	TGTGCCAGCAGCCACGTAGCGACCTTAGCGGGGTCGTCGGATACGCAGTATTTT	CASSHVATLAGSSDTQYF
NA	TRBV29-1	TRBJ2-5	NA	TGCAGCGTTGAGGGCCCCCTACGGGAGACCCAGTACTTC	CSVEGPLRETQYF
few	TRBV4-1	TRBJ2-1	TRBD2	TGCACCAGCAGCGTTTTCGCGGGGGGCCCTAACAATGAGCAGTTCTTC	CTSSVFAGGPNNEQFF
NA	TRBV28	TRBJ2-7	TRBD1	TGTGCCAGCAGTTTAGACAGGGAAACCACCTACGAGCAGTACTTC	CASSLDRETTYEQYF
NA	TRBV3-1	TRBJ2-5	TRBD2	TGTGCCAGCAGCGGGACTATCGTCCAGACCCAGTACTTC	CASSGTIVQTQYF
NA	TRBV20-1	TRBJ1-1	TRBD1	TGCAGTGCCGAGGCGGCAGGGGGCTTAGGGGTCACTGAAGCTTTCTTT	CSAEAAGGLGVTEAFF
NA	TRBV27	TRBJ2-3	NA	TGTGCCAGCAGTCCCCGAGTAGGAAGGTTTACAGATACGCAGTATTTT	CASSPRVGRFTDTQYF
few	TRBV7-9	TRBJ2-5	TRBD2	TGTGCCAGCAGCTTTCCCAGAAGCGGGGGGGGCCAAGAGACCCAGTACTTC	CASSFPRSGGGQETQYF
NA	TRBV11-3	TRBJ2-1	NA	TGTGCCAGCAACTTAGAGGGGGACCGTCCTGGCTACAATGAGCAGTTCTTC	CASNLEGDRPGYNEQFF